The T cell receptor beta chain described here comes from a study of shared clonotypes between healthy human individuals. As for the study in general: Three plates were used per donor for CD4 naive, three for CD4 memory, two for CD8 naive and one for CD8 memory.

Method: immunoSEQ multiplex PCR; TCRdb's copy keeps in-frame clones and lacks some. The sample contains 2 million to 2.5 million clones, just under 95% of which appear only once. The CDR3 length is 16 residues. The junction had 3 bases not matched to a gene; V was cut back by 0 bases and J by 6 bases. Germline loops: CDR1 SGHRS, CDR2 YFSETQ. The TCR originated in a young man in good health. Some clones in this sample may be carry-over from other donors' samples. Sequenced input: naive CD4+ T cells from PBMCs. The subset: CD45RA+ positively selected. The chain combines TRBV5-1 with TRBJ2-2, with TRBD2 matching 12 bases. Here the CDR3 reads CASSLGLAGDAGELFF. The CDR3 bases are TGCGCCAGCAGCTTGGGACTAGCGGGAGACGCCGGGGAGCTGTTTTTT.